Here is one T cell receptor beta chain with its context. Antigen: not known. This sample was taken from a study of CD8+CD57+ T cells in acquired aplastic anemia. Study-wide background: Sorted CD4+ and CD8+ cells yielded DNA averaging around 3 ug.

Both TCR beta VDJ combination and CDR3 sequence profiling were carried out. Genomic DNA was the template for this profiling. TCRdb processed the reads anew with MiXCR; each CDR3 protein has one entry. The profile covers hundreds of thousands of distinct CDR3 sequences, with roughly 68% appearing a single time and under 4.5% taken by the ten largest. V gave up 4 bases and J gave up 2 bases, with 15 bases separating them. The CDR3 length is 16 residues. Germline V gene data show CDR1 as SNHLY and CDR2 as FYNNEI. Findings and limits, study-wide: In common between the patients and the controls were twenty-nine CD8+ CDR3 sequences.

Input material: sorted CD4+, CD8+, or CD8+CD57+ T cells (not recorded which) from PBMCs. The sequence came from a human donor in good health, serving as a control. The chain carries TRBV2 and TRBJ1-5; D is uncertain. The CDR3 DNA reads TGTGCCAGCAGTGCCGATGGAGGAGGCGGCAATCAGCCCCAGCATTTT. Its translation is CASSADGGGGNQPQHF.